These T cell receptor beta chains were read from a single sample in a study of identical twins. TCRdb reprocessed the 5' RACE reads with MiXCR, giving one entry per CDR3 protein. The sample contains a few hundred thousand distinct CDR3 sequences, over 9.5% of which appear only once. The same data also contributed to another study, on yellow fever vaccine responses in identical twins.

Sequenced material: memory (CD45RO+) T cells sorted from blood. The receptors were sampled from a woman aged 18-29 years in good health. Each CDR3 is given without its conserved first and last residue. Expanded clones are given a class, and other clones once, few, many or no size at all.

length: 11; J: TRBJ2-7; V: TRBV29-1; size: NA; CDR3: SAQVLGKYEQY
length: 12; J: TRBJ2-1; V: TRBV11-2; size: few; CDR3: ASSVASSYNEQF
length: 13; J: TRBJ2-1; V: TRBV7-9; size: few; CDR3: ASSPRGGVYNEQF
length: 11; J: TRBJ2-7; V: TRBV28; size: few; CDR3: ASSWDMNYEQY
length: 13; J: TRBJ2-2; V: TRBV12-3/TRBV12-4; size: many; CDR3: ASSPQGTNTGELF
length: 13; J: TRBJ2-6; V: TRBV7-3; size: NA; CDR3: ASSAGITGANVLT
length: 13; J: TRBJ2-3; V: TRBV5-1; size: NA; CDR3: ASTIAGLSTDTQY
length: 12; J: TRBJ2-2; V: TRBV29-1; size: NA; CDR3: SVEGGRDTGELF
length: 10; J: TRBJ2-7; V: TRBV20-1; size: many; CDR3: SATVRGYEQY
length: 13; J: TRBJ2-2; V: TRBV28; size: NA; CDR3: ASNLGGGFTGELF
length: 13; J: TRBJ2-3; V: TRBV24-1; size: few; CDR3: ATSARTGGRDTQY
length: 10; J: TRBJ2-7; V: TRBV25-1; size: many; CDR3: ASSDRHYEQY
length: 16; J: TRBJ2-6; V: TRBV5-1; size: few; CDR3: ASSLDPRTATGANVLT
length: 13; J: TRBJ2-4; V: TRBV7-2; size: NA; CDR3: ASSASMVAKNIQY
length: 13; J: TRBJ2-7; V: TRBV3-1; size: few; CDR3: ASSQDFGLPYEQY
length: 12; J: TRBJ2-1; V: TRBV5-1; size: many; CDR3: ASDNGGGRNEQF
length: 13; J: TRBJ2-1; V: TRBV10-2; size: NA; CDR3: ASSESSGAYNEQF
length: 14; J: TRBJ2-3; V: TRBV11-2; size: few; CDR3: ASSNGLAGHTDTQY
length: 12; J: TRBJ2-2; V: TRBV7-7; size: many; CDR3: ASSFSGNTGELF
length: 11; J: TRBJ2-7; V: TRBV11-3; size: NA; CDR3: ASSLDPDYEQY
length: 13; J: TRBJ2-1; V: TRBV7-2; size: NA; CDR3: ASSLRSGRHNEQF
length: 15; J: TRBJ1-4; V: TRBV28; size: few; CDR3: ASSLGRMTGGNEKLF
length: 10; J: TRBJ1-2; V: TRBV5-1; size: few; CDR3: ASSLDWISYT
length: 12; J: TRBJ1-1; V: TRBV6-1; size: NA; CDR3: ASSELGGRTEAF
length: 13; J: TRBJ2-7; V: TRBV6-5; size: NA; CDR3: ASSYLAGGSYEQY
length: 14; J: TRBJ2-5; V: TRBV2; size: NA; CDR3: ASSEGIAGVLETQY
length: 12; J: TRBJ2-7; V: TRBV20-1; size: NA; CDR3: SASGRWRENEQY
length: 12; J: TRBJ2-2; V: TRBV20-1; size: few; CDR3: SARDVRYTGELF
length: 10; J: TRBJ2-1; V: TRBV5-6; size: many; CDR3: ASSLVYNEQF
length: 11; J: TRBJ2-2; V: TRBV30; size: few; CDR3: AWRVQGAGELF
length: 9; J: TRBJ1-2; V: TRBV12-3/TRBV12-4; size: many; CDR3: ASQDFNGYT
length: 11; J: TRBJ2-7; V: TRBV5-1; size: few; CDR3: ASSTGTGFEQY
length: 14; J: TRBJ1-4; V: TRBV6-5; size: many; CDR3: ASSSLASGTNEKLF
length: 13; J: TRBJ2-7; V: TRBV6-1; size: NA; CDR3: ASRGGGAAKYEQY
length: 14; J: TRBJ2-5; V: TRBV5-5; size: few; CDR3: ASNPGPSGTQETQY
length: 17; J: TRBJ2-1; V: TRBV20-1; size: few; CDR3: SAPPAAGLPGGSYNEQF
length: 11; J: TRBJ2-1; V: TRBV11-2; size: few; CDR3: ASSSDRIPEQF
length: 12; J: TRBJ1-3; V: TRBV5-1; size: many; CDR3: ASRTGSSGNTIY
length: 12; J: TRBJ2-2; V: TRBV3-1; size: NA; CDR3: ASSQGRATGELF
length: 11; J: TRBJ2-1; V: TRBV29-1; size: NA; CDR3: SAGTSDYNEQF
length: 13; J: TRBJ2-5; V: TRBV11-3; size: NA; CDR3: ASSLGQGGTETQY
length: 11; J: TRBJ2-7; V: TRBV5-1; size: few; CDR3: ASRGTGAEEQY
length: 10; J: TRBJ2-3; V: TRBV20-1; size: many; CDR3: SLQDSTDTQY
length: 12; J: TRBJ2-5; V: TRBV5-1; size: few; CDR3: ASSLLAHLPPQN
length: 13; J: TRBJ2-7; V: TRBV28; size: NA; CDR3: ASNFDRGVSYEQY
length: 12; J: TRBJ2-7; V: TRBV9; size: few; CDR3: ASSVGTGFGEQY
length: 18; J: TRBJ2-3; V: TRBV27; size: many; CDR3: ASSLFPAGGHSTSTDTQY
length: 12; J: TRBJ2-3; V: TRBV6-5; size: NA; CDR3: ASSYSLLADTQY
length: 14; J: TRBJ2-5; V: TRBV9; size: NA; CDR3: ASSVMKSAFGETQY
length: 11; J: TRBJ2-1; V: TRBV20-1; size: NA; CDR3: SAPGQRNNEQF